This TCR beta chain appears in the sequencing data of a study of T cell repertoires in aging, cancer and after chemotherapy. Rearranged V-D-J TRB sequences were amplified with a mixed TRB-A/B primer pool. TCRdb re-called the multiplex PCR reads with MiXCR, one entry per CDR3 protein. The table includes 5,000 or so distinct CDR3 sequences, roughly 40% detected once. TCR beta rearrangements were amplified from peripheral blood genomic DNA. V was clipped by 5 bases and J by 0 bases; unmatched bases: 8. The CDR3 length is 17 residues. Germline lookup yields CDR1 LNHDA and CDR2 SQIVND (reference sequence).

This TCR was recovered from a human donor with a blood cancer. Sequencing used blood. The chain combines TRBV19 with TRBJ1-5; the match to TRBD1 covers 9 bases. The DNA of the CDR3 is TGTGCCAGTAGTGGACAGGGGCTGAGGTATAGCAATCAGCCCCAGCATTTT. Protein product: CASSGQGLRYSNQPQHF.